The clone carrying this T cell receptor gamma chain was observed a handful of times. Its target is not known. The TCRdb protein, from a much larger clone, departs from this DNA's translation at residue 7, likely by read error; the protein shown derives from the DNA. TCRdb reanalysed the multiplex PCR reads with CATT. The data contain around 1,500 gamma-chain clones, under 10% of them singletons. The sample is drawn from a study of gamma delta lymphoproliferative disorders and STAT genes. Study details: The LymphoTrack Dx TCRG Assay amplified gamma chains from at least 50 ng of genomic DNA. The EuroClonality-NGS protocol was used to prepare delta libraries.

Sequencing used genomic DNA taken from PBMCs of patients and controls. Trimming took 0 bases from V and 1 from J; bases not matched to a gene: 3. The CDR3 loop spans 14 amino acids. Germline CDR1 is VINAFY and CDR2 is YDVSNSKD. Study outcomes and limitations: Controls likely had mixed maturation stages, while leukemic cells were mostly terminal effectors. Nearly all major patient gamma and delta clonotypes were public; only a couple of gamma clonotypes were disease-private.

Sequencing used blood. The chain has TRGV5 and TRGJ1 or TRGJ2. TCRdb carries no J gene annotation; the J gene was assigned here by matching the DNA with germline. This sequence was found in a human donor in good health. CDR3 nucleotides: TGTGCCACCTGGGACAGGGGTAATTATTATAAGAAACTCTTT. Protein: CATWDRGNYYKKLF.